Following are 26 T cell receptor beta chains from one sample sequenced in a study of cytomegalovirus exposure and HLA in healthy donors. Some clones are missing from TCRdb's copy, which holds only in-frame ones; the method was immunoSEQ multiplex PCR. The table lists fewer than 200,000 clones, approximately 96% of them singletons. Sample: PBMCs. These receptors all stem from a woman younger than 30 in good health and CMV-seronegative.

V usage is TRBV6-5 and J usage is TRBJ2-3; D is perhaps TRBD1 (5 bases). The CDR3 consists of 15 residues. The V gene lost 6 bases and the J gene lost 0 bases, with 13 bases spanning the gap. Germline V gives CDR1 MNHEY, CDR2 SVGAGI. CDR3 nucleotide sequence: TGTGCCAGCAGCCGACAGTCTCCTAGCACAGATACGCAGTATTTT. Its protein is CASSRQSPSTDTQYF.

The V and J genes are TRBV11-2 and TRBJ2-3; no firm D call. CDR3 length equals 13 residues. V was trimmed by 5 bases and J by 6 bases, leaving 12 bases between them. In germline, CDR1 is SGHAT, CDR2 FQNNGV. CDR3 protein: CASSLGAQDTQYF. Here the CDR3 DNA reads TGTGCCAGCAGCCTCGGTGCACAGGATACGCAGTATTTT.

The chain uses TRBV7-2 and TRBJ1-2, with D tentatively TRBD1 (6 bases). Trimming shortened V by 2 bases and J by 8 bases, and 12 bases separated the two germline ends. Germline V lookup: CDR1 SGHTA, CDR2 FQGNSA. This CDR3 is built from 13 residues. The CDR3 DNA follows: TGTGCCAGCAGCTTATACAGGGAAGACGGCTACACCTTC. Protein sequence: CASSLYREDGYTF.

V is TRBV9 and J is TRBJ2-5; a weak D match, TRBD1 (6 bases). Looked up from germline, CDR1 is SGDLS and CDR2 is YYNGEE. The V gene lost 3 bases and the J gene lost 2 bases, with 26 bases spanning the gap. The length of the CDR3 is 19 residues. CDR3 region: CASSGHRDSNLPGQETQYF. The CDR3, as DNA: TGTGCCAGCAGCGGACACAGGGATTCCAACTTGCCCGGACAAGAGACCCAGTACTTC.

This sequence joins TRBV7-2 and TRBJ2-1, with TRBD2 matching over 8 bases. This CDR3 region has 15 residues. V lost 2 bases, J lost 9 bases, and 9 bases stayed unmatched. Germline V gene data show CDR1 as SGHTA and CDR2 as FQGNSA. The CDR3 DNA reads TGTGCCAGCAGCTTATGGTGGACTAGCAGTGGTGAGCAGTTCTTC. Protein product: CASSLWWTSSGEQFF.

The chain couples TRBV6-5 to TRBJ2-3; no firm D call. Germline lookup yields CDR1 MNHEY and CDR2 SVGAGI. The CDR3 loop spans 11 amino acids. Trimming left V 7 bases short and J 1 base short, with 3 bases between. The CDR3 nucleotides are TGTGCCAGCAAGCGCACAGATACGCAGTATTTT. Its translation is CASKRTDTQYF.

The CDR3 loop reads CASSYKGQGPYEQYF. The CDR3 DNA reads as TGTGCCAGCAGTTATAAGGGACAGGGCCCCTACGAGCAGTACTTC. The V call is TRBV27, the J call TRBJ2-7; 9 bases agree with TRBD1. The CDR3 length is 15 residues. J was trimmed by 2 bases and V by 4 bases; bases with no gene match: 6. Germline CDR1 is MNHEY and CDR2 is SMNVEV (reference sequence).

V is TRBV5-6 and J is TRBJ2-7; weak D call: TRBD2 (5 bases). Trimming took off 5 bases at V and 4 bases at J, with 13 bases between the two ends. Germline values: CDR1 SGHDT, CDR2 YYEEEE. The CDR3 extends over 13 amino acids. CDR3 DNA sequence: TGTGCCAGCAGGAGGAGGTTAGAGTACGAGCAGTACTTC. Encoded protein: CASRRRLEYEQYF.

This chain uses TRBV18 with TRBJ2-3; TRBD1 matches at 10 bases. Trimming at V came to 6 bases and at J to 4 bases, leaving 4 bases not matched to a gene. Germline V gene lookup returns CDR1 KGHSH and CDR2 LQKENI. The CDR3 runs 14 residues. In DNA form, the CDR3 reads TGTGCCAGCTCCCTCGGGACAGGGGCAGATACGCAGTATTTT. Residues: CASSLGTGADTQYF.

This clone was seen only once. V usage is TRBV6-6 and J usage is TRBJ2-7, with 9 bases lining up with TRBD2. This CDR3 is built from 15 residues. V lost 3 bases and J lost 5; bases outside the gene matches: 8. Germline CDR1 MNHNY, CDR2 SVGAGI (reference sequence). The CDR3 spells CASSYRVAGDNEQYF. As DNA, the CDR3 is TGTGCCAGCAGTTATCGAGTAGCGGGGGACAACGAGCAGTACTTC.

The chain uses TRBV5-1 and TRBJ1-2, with D unresolved. The CDR3 contains 15 residues. In germline, CDR1 is SGHRS, CDR2 YFSETQ. Trimming stripped 2 bases from V and 2 bases from J, with 13 bases between. The CDR3 is CASSLSPTVNYGYTF. The CDR3 DNA reads as TGCGCCAGCAGCTTATCGCCTACAGTAAACTATGGCTACACCTTC.

The chain is built from TRBV6-6 and TRBJ1-1, with a possible D match to TRBD1 (5 bases). The CDR3 loop spans 15 amino acids. Germline CDR1 MNHNY, CDR2 SVGAGI (reference sequence). Trimming took off 6 bases at V and 3 bases at J, with 17 bases between the two ends. As DNA, the CDR3 is TGTGCCAGCAGGAGCTCGGGGGTTCGGTACACTGAAGCTTTCTTT. Translation gives CASRSSGVRYTEAFF.

This clone has only a few counts. CDR3 bases: TGCAGCGTTGTACAGAGTAATACCTACGAGCAGTACTTC. This gives the protein CSVVQSNTYEQYF. This chain links TRBV29-1 with TRBJ2-7; D remains ambiguous. With 4 bases removed from V and 2 bases from J, the gap between germline ends came to 12 bases. The CDR3 consists of 13 residues. The germline gives CDR1 SQVTM, CDR2 ANQGSEA.

The chain is built from TRBV9 and TRBJ2-5; 10 positions match TRBD2. The CDR3 has 15 amino acids. Trimming at V came to 8 bases and at J to 4 bases, leaving 11 bases not matched to a gene. Germline-derived CDR1 and CDR2 are SGDLS and YYNGEE. The CDR3 sequence is CASGPSGGPPETQYF. The DNA for the CDR3 is TGTGCCAGTGGACCTAGCGGGGGACCCCCAGAGACCCAGTACTTC.

This sequence joins TRBV6-6 and TRBJ1-1; no firm D call. The germline V gene encodes CDR1 MNHNY and CDR2 SVGAGI (reference sequence). The CDR3 length is 14 residues. Deletions cut 5 bases from V and 7 bases from J, with 17 bases between. This chain's CDR3 is CASSGLLDGNEAFF. The CDR3, as DNA: TGTGCCAGCAGTGGACTACTGGACGGCAATGAAGCTTTCTTT.

The chain combines TRBV7-9 with TRBJ1-2; D perhaps matches TRBD1 (5 bases). Between the trimmed V and J ends, which lost 1 base and 3 bases, there was a span of 9 bases. Germline assignment: CDR1 SEHNR and CDR2 FQNEAQ (reference sequence). The CDR3 loop spans 14 amino acids. The CDR3 bases are TGTGCCAGCAGCTTAGGTCCCAGGGACTATGGCTACACCTTC. Translation gives CASSLGPRDYGYTF. Based on the CDR3 plus reference TRBV7-9 and TRBJ1-2, the full variable domain is DTGVSQNPRHKITKRGQNVTFRCDPISEHNRLYWYRQTLGQGPEFLTYFQNEAQLEKSRLLSDRFSAERPKGSFSTLEIQRTEQGDSAMYLCASSLGPRDYGYTFGSGTRLTVV.

CDR3 residues: CASSLDSGGYEQYF. The CDR3 nucleotides read TGTGCCAGCAGCTTGGACAGCGGGGGTTACGAGCAGTACTTC. This rearrangement joins TRBV7-2 to TRBJ2-7, with 8 bases that match TRBD2. CDR3 length equals 14 residues. Looked up from germline, CDR1 is SGHTA and CDR2 is FQGNSA. The V gene end was trimmed by 3 bases and the J gene end by 4 bases; junction bases not matched to a gene: 5.

V gene TRBV7-2 combines with J gene TRBJ1-1; 8 nucleotides line up with TRBD1. CDR3 length equals 18 residues. J gave up 1 base and V 1 base, and 11 bases lay outside the gene matches. The germline V gene encodes CDR1 SGHTA and CDR2 FQGNSA. The CDR3 bases are TGTGCCAGCAGCTTAGATTTGTACAGGGGGTTTTCGAACACTGAAGCTTTCTTT. It translates to CASSLDLYRGFSNTEAFF.

The chain links TRBV2 to TRBJ2-1; D not certain. In germline, CDR1 is SNHLY, CDR2 FYNNEI. The CDR3 consists of 17 residues. Between the trimmed V and J ends, which lost 2 bases and 5 bases, there was a span of 19 bases. The CDR3 coding sequence is TGTGCCAGCAGTGAATTTCGGAGTTGGCAGTCAAACAATGAGCAGTTCTTC. It codes for CASSEFRSWQSNNEQFF.

This chain joins TRBV7-3 and TRBJ2-2, with TRBD1 as a possible D gene (5 bases). The germline V gene encodes CDR1 SGHTA and CDR2 FQGTGA. The CDR3 extends over 15 amino acids. Trimming left V 5 bases short and J 2 bases short, with 12 bases between. In DNA form, the CDR3 reads TGTGCCAGCAGCGACCAACAGGTTAACACCGGGGAGCTGTTTTTT. Its translation: CASSDQQVNTGELFF.

Here the CDR3 DNA reads TGTGCCAGCAGTTACTCGAAGAGCTCCTATAATTCACCCCTCCACTTT. Its protein product is CASSYSKSSYNSPLHF. The V call is TRBV6-6, the J call TRBJ1-6; no reliable D call. Germline CDR1 and CDR2: MNHNY and SVGAGI (reference sequence). The CDR3 loop spans 16 amino acids. Trimming took off 0 bases at V and 0 bases at J, with 6 bases between the two ends.

The CDR3 spells CASQPPGSSYEQYF. The CDR3 nucleotides are TGTGCCAGCCAACCGCCAGGCAGCTCCTACGAGCAGTACTTC. The rearrangement joins TRBV6-6 to TRBJ2-7; D gene ambiguous. V was clipped by 8 bases and J by 0 bases, with 14 bases between them. Germline V gene data show CDR1 as MNHNY and CDR2 as SVGAGI (reference sequence). This CDR3 is built from 14 residues.

The chain employs TRBV5-1 and TRBJ2-5, with a weak D call TRBD2 (5 bases). With 4 bases removed from V and 2 bases from J, the gap between germline ends came to 15 bases. This CDR3 region has 15 residues. Germline-derived CDR1 and CDR2 are SGHRS and YFSETQ. The CDR3 DNA follows: TGCGCCAGCAGCCGGTCCGGGGAACCTCAAGAGACCCAGTACTTC. Protein sequence: CASSRSGEPQETQYF.

This clone was recorded a few times. The chain has TRBV14 and TRBJ2-5; TRBD2 is a possible D gene (6 bases). CDR3 length: 15 residues. V lost 3 bases and J 0 bases, leaving 11 bases between the germline ends. CDR1 and CDR2 (germline): SGHDN, FVKESK. CDR3 sequence: CASSQGLTHQETQYF. CDR3 in DNA: TGTGCCAGCAGCCAGGGACTGACACACCAAGAGACCCAGTACTTC.

Notes on this clone: Other DNA sequences in the sample encode the same CDR3. The V and J genes are TRBV7-6 and TRBJ2-7; 9 bases agree with TRBD1. Germline CDR1 SGHVS, CDR2 FNYEAQ. The V gene end was trimmed by 2 bases and the J gene end by 4 bases; junction bases not matched to a gene: 6. The CDR3 has 15 amino acids. CDR3 coding DNA: TGTGCCAGCAGCTTAAGGGGGACAGGGAATTACGAGCAGTACTTC. It yields the protein CASSLRGTGNYEQYF.

The rearrangement joins TRBV2 to TRBJ2-3; 10 nucleotides line up with TRBD1. The germline V gene encodes CDR1 SNHLY and CDR2 FYNNEI. The CDR3 totals 14 residues. The V segment lost 6 bases and the J segment 5 bases; nucleotides outside the gene matches: 5. The CDR3 nucleotides read TGTGCCAGCAGAGGGACAGGGGATAGAGATACGCAGTATTTT. Its protein product is CASRGTGDRDTQYF.